Shown below are 19 T cell receptor beta chains from a single sample sequenced in a study of blood T cell repertoires in COVID-19. The assay was immunoSEQ multiplex PCR, and TCRdb's table has in-frame clones only and misses some. The sample records about 150,000 clones, about 87% being singletons. Sequencing was done on a sample of peripheral blood. The receptors were gathered from a woman of 80 years or more with COVID-19, enrolled during active disease.

The rearrangement links TRBV6-5 to TRBJ1-2; 7 nucleotides match TRBD1. The CDR3 contains 12 residues. CDR1 and CDR2 (germline): MNHEY, SVGAGI. V gave up 6 bases and J gave up 4 bases; unmatched junction bases: 2. CDR3 loop: CASRTGIYGYTF. Written as DNA, the CDR3 is TGTGCCAGCAGGACAGGGATCTATGGCTACACCTTC.

The rearrangement links TRBV7-9 to TRBJ2-3; D might be TRBD1 (6 bases). There are 14 residues in the CDR3. The V end was cut by 5 bases, the J end by 2 bases, with 11 bases between. The V gene's germline CDR1 is SEHNR and CDR2 FQNEAQ (reference sequence). The chain's CDR3 is CASSPGHFTDTQYF. The CDR3 DNA is TGTGCCAGCAGCCCGGGACATTTCACAGATACGCAGTATTTT.

The V and J genes are TRBV5-5 and TRBJ2-5; D perhaps matches TRBD2 (5 bases). CDR1 is SGHKS and CDR2 is YYEKEE in the germline V gene (reference sequence). CDR3 length: 15 residues. V was shortened by 4 bases and J by 0 bases, with 13 bases between the two germline ends. Written as DNA, the CDR3 is TGTGCCAGCAGCGACCCGAGGGCCTACCAAGAGACCCAGTACTTC. Amino acids: CASSDPRAYQETQYF.

This sequence joins TRBV11-2 and TRBJ1-6; TRBD1 matches 7 bases. After removal of 5 bases from V and 10 bases from J, the junction contained 11 bases not matched to a gene. The CDR3 is 15 residues long. The germline CDR1 and CDR2 sequences are SGHAT and FQNNGV. CDR3 nucleotide sequence: TGTGCCAGCAGCGGACAGGAGGGTACTCTGTCACCCCTCCACTTT. This encodes CASSGQEGTLSPLHF.

The chain uses TRBV19 and TRBJ2-7; D gene unclear. This CDR3 contains 13 residues. Per the germline V gene, CDR1 is LNHDA and CDR2 is SQIVND (reference sequence). Trimming took 5 bases from V and 7 from J, leaving 15 bases between them. The CDR3 nucleotides read TGTGCCAGTAGTCCTATCGCTACTTCAGAGCAGTACTTC. It translates to CASSPIATSEQYF.

The V and J genes are TRBV25-1 and TRBJ1-3, with unresolved D. The germline V gene has CDR1 MGHDK and CDR2 SYGVNS. V shed 6 bases and J shed 0 bases, with 12 bases lying between them. This CDR3 has 15 amino acids. CDR3 loop: CASSGGDFSGNTIYF. DNA of the CDR3: TGTGCCAGCAGCGGCGGAGATTTCTCTGGAAACACCATATATTTT.

In its sample, this clone was seen a few times. The CDR3 sequence: CASSPRILTGSGELFF. CDR3 sequence (DNA): TGTGCCAGCAGTCCGCGGATATTAACAGGGTCCGGGGAGCTGTTTTTT. The chain has TRBV27 and TRBJ2-2, with D possibly TRBD1 on 6 matching bases. This CDR3 region has 16 residues. Germline CDR1 is MNHEY and CDR2 is SMNVEV (reference sequence). V was clipped by 5 bases and J by 6 bases, with 19 bases between them.

The CDR3 DNA reads TGCAGCGTTGAAGATAGCGGGAGGGGCAACGAGCAGTACTTC. Encoded protein: CSVEDSGRGNEQYF. The chain uses TRBV29-1 and TRBJ2-7, with 11 bases aligning to TRBD2. Trimming took 0 bases from V and 5 from J; bases not matched to a gene: 3. Germline V gene lookup returns CDR1 SQVTM and CDR2 ANQGSEA. This CDR3 spans 14 amino acids.

This clone was detected once. The rearrangement links TRBV6-2 or TRBV6-3 to TRBJ1-5; weak D call: TRBD1 (6 bases). The CDR3 spans 14 residues. Germline V CDR1 and CDR2: MNHEY, SVGEGT. V was trimmed by 5 bases and J by 3 bases, leaving 11 bases between them. The CDR3 nucleotides are TGTGCCAGCAGTATTCAGGGGAACAATCAGCCCCAGCATTTT. Translating it yields CASSIQGNNQPQHF.

Written as DNA, the CDR3 is TGTGCCAGCAGCTTGGGGGACAGCCACAATGAGCAGTTCTTC. Amino acid sequence: CASSLGDSHNEQFF. The chain couples TRBV5-4 to TRBJ2-1; 7 bases line up with TRBD1. CDR1 and CDR2 (germline): SGHNT, YYREEE (reference sequence). With 0 bases clipped from V and 5 bases from J, the junction kept 2 bases outside the gene matches. CDR3 length: 14 amino acids.

This chain connects TRBV21-1 to TRBJ1-3. TRBV21-1 is annotated as a pseudogene. The CDR3 covers 16 residues. In DNA form, the CDR3 reads TGTGCCAGCAGCAAATGGGGGGGCCGCTCTGGAAACACCATATATTTT. It yields the protein CASSKWGGRSGNTIYF.

The chain combines TRBV4-2 with TRBJ1-5, with 9 bases aligning to TRBD1. The germline V gene encodes CDR1 LGHNA and CDR2 YNFKEQ. This CDR3 comprises 15 residues. Trimming took 1 base from V and 7 from J; bases not matched to a gene: 5. The CDR3 spells CASSQGTGASQPQHF. The DNA for the CDR3 is TGTGCCAGCAGCCAAGGGACAGGGGCCAGCCAGCCCCAGCATTTT.

The chain carries TRBV3-1 (or the pseudogene TRBV3-2) and TRBJ1-1; D gene ambiguous. Germline V lookup: CDR1 LGHDT, CDR2 YNNKEL (reference sequence). The CDR3 contains 13 residues. V lost 6 bases, J lost 4 bases, and 12 bases lay in between. CDR3 DNA: TGTGCCAGCAGGGCAGCGGGGATCACTGAAGCTTTCTTT. Protein product: CASRAAGITEAFF.

The V call is TRBV15, the J call TRBJ1-2; 7 bases agree with TRBD1. The CDR3 contains 17 residues. CDR1 and CDR2 (germline): LNHNV, YYDKDF (reference sequence). Germline trimming cut 0 bases from V and 4 bases from J; bases unmatched to any gene: 11. CDR3 residues: CATSRDRIGGAGYGYTF. The CDR3 coding sequence is TGTGCCACCAGCAGAGATCGTATAGGGGGCGCGGGCTATGGCTACACCTTC.

This clone was detected a few times. The rearrangement links TRBV6-5 to TRBJ1-5, with a tentative D call TRBD1 (6 bases). V dropped 4 bases and J dropped 3 bases, with 13 bases sitting between them. CDR3 length equals 15 residues. Germline assignment: CDR1 MNHEY and CDR2 SVGAGI. CDR3 in DNA: TGTGCCAGCAGTTCCAACAGGGCGGACAATCAGCCCCAGCATTTT. Encoded protein: CASSSNRADNQPQHF.

This clone appeared once. The chain has TRBV2 and TRBJ2-2; 16 bases agree with TRBD2. Losses at the gene ends were 7 bases for V and 4 bases for J; bases not matched to a gene: 9. Germline CDR1 and CDR2: SNHLY and FYNNEI. This CDR3 is 18 amino acids long. The CDR3 loop reads CASTLGTSGRVITGELFF. For the CDR3, the DNA is TGTGCCAGCACCCTAGGGACTAGCGGGAGGGTCATCACCGGGGAGCTGTTTTTT.

This clone was seen once. In nucleotides, the CDR3 is TGCAGTGCTAGTAAAAGCGGGAGTGTCGCAGATACGCAGTATTTT. Its translation: CSASKSGSVADTQYF. V and J are TRBV20-1 and TRBJ2-3; 8 nucleotides match TRBD2. CDR1 and CDR2 from the germline V gene are DFQATT and SNEGSKA (reference sequence). V lost 3 bases to trimming and J lost 4 bases; unmatched junction nucleotides: 9. The CDR3 runs to 15 residues.

The genes are TRBV10-2 and TRBJ1-5; tentatively, D is TRBD1 (6 bases). From germline, CDR1 is WSHSY and CDR2 SAAADI. V lost 6 bases and J lost 1, with 13 bases in between. The CDR3 is 15 amino acids. The CDR3 DNA sequence: TGCGCCAGCAGGGCCGGCGGGGGCAGCAATCAGCCCCAGCATTTT. It is translated as CASRAGGGSNQPQHF.

V and J are TRBV18 and TRBJ2-7, with 9 bases that match TRBD1. Germline V gives CDR1 KGHSH, CDR2 LQKENI. V lost 5 bases and J lost 6; bases outside the gene matches: 11. CDR3 length: 15 amino acids. Written as DNA, the CDR3 is TGTGCCAGCTCAAGTGACAGGGGGACAATAAGCGAGCAGTACTTC. It codes for CASSSDRGTISEQYF. Based on the CDR3 plus reference TRBV18 and TRBJ2-7, the full variable domain is NAGVMQNPRHLVRRRGQEARLRCSPMKGHSHVYWYRQLPEEGLKFMVYLQKENIIDESGMPKERFSAEFPKEGPSILRIQQVVRGDSAAYFCASSSDRGTISEQYFGPGTRLTVT.